This T cell receptor beta chain was retrieved from a study of shared clonotypes between healthy human individuals. Study information: The study enrolled a couple of women and three men aged 18 to 49. Points from the study as a whole: Represented diversity, genetic and exposure-history alike, was limited by few donors. An anticipated effect of sequencing depth on clonotype sharing among donors was recognized. It was observed that approximately 5% of naive CD4 clonotypes were shared across several donors.

Sequencing used immunoSEQ multiplex PCR; TCRdb keeps in-frame clones, though not all of them. The sample consists of approximately 980,000 clones, more than 75% of them appearing once. V gave up 5 bases and J gave up 0 bases, with 10 bases separating them. The CDR3 has 14 amino acids. In germline, CDR1 is SGHNT, CDR2 YENEEA. This clone occurred once. Its antigen is not identified. Since a much larger clone is just one base distant, this may be a read error. Other DNA sequences in this sample translate to the same CDR3. This chain joins TRBV11-3 and TRBJ2-5; possibly TRBD1 or TRBD2 for D (5 bases each). The sample was memory CD4+ T cells sorted from blood. Subset reported: CD45RA-negative fraction. The TCR comes from a man aged 18 to 29 in good health. Here the CDR3 reads CASSRGTDQETQYF. The CDR3 region has the DNA TGTGCCAGCAGCCGAGGGACGGACCAAGAGACCCAGTACTTC.